This TCR beta chain was sequenced for a study of T cell responses to AZD1222 COVID-19 vaccine. Study-wide points: Rises in breadth and depth of Spike-specific TCRs came after two AZD1222 doses. Of the AZD1222 recipients, only 5 or 6 were seropositive at baseline.

The protocol was immunoSEQ multiplex PCR, while the TCRdb copy is restricted to in-frame clones and leaves out a portion. The top ten hold under 4% of the sample, which has around 150,000 clones, approximately 90% seen once. On this clone itself: Its antigen is unidentified.

CDR1 MNHNY and CDR2 SVGAGI come from the germline V gene (reference sequence). V dropped 2 bases and J dropped 1 base, with 2 bases sitting between them. The length of the CDR3 is 12 residues. Specimen: peripheral blood, collected 28 days after the second AZD1222 dose. This clonotype originated in an adult who received the AZD1222 COVID-19 vaccine. V usage is TRBV6-6 and J usage is TRBJ1-1; D call uncertain. As DNA, the CDR3 is TGTGCCAGCAGTTACACGAACACTGAAGCTTTCTTT. Encoded protein: CASSYTNTEAFF.